This T cell receptor beta chain was recorded in a study of blood T cell repertoires in COVID-19 (dated by TCRdb to the early 2020s). Some background on the complete study: Samples covering the acute and convalescent phases of COVID-19 were provided by collaborators in the United States, Italy and Spain. Nearly every sample came with metadata listing a de-identified subject ID, COVID-19 status, age in years and sex. The dataset comprised deeply sampled blood TCRbeta repertoires from subjects exposed to, actively infected with, or recovered from COVID-19. A freely available public database, intended as a resource for researchers studying the immune response to SARS-CoV-2, is where the repertoires were released. HLA class I and class II types, where available, came from metadata supplied by the sample provider rather than from assay-based typing. Samples were obtained from the ongoing ImmuneRACE study (first 160 participants) and from 1,254 subjects provided by 6 global collaborators. The material from the prospective study consisted of cDNA or gDNA derived from T cells, B-cell-depleted T cells, or PBMCs. Here is what the overall study found, with its caveats: The quantity of clinical and demographic metadata differed by source and by participant and was supplied without curation.

Whole blood was collected in K2EDTA tubes by collaborating institutions according to the institutions' own protocols. For TCRbeta analysis, collaborators shipped samples in one of three forms: frozen whole blood, isolated PBMCs, or DNA extracted from either of those sample types. TCRbeta CDR3 regions were amplified from genomic DNA by means of the immunoSEQ Assay, a bias-controlled multiplex PCR. Per the source publication's procedure: Nucleated cell counts per sample were estimated from amplification of reference gene primers within the assay. Sequence reads were collapsed and filtered to measure the absolute abundance of every unique TCRbeta CDR3 rearrangement. Productive Simpson clonality was computed per sample as the square root of Simpson's diversity index over productive rearrangements. TCRdb re-hosts the immuneACCESS table, in-frame sequences only. Its copies lack some clones; in the studies checked, an unresolved V gene accounts for under half of them, and the cause for the rest is not known. Clone size and V and J calls were adopted from that table, with D and trimming inferred from the DNA. Here the sample has 60,000 to 85,000 clones; approximately 80% occur a single time. The ten largest clonotypes hold about 16% of the sample.

In regard to this clone: There is no known antigen for this receptor. The record has no base qualities; no much larger clone is one base away.

The V and J ends are trimmed by 2 bases and 8 bases, leaving 13 bases between them. The germline V gene provides CDR1 SGHNT and CDR2 YENEEA. The cysteine opens and the phenylalanine closes a CDR3 of 14 amino acids. The only DNA kept is the CDR3, 42 bases in frame from the first base. This chain is built from TRBV11-3 and TRBJ2-1, and perhaps TRBD2 as D gene, on 6 matching bases. This clonotype originated in a human donor in a cohort sampled during active COVID-19. Sequenced material: peripheral blood. The DNA is as follows: TGTGCCAGCAGCTTAAGGGACTCCGTCGATGAGCAGTTCTTC. It translates to CASSLRDSVDEQFF.